The next 10 T cell receptor beta chains were all read from a single sample in a study of T-cell memory formation after mild COVID-19. TCRdb re-called the 5' RACE reads through MiXCR, storing one row per CDR3 protein. The sample contains about 560,000 distinct CDR3 sequences, about a fifth of which appear only once. The sequencing input was PBMCs or a T cell subset sorted from them (not recorded which). These receptor sequences come from an adult woman who had mild COVID-19 (a few samples of this study predate the infection). Cell type and time point are not known.

The chain is built from TRBV7-2 and TRBJ2-7; D is unclear. Trimming removed 5 bases from V and 2 bases from J, with 10 bases in between. Per the germline V gene, CDR1 is SGHTA and CDR2 is FQGNSA. The CDR3 contains 13 residues. The DNA of the CDR3 is TGTGCCAGCAGCAAGACACCCCCCTACGAGCAGTACTTC. Amino acids: CASSKTPPYEQYF.

The sample holds many counts of this clonotype. V is TRBV7-9 and J is TRBJ2-2; TRBD2 might be the D (5 bases). The germline CDR1 and CDR2 sequences are SEHNR and FQNEAQ (reference sequence). The CDR3 covers 13 residues. Trimming took 6 bases from V and 5 from J, leaving 10 bases between them. The CDR3 bases are TGTGCCAGCAGTCCCCGAGGGACCGGGGAGCTGTTTTTT. It codes for CASSPRGTGELFF.

This chain links TRBV10-3 with TRBJ1-2; the D gene is possibly TRBD1 (6 bases). The germline V and J ends were trimmed by 3 bases and 7 bases, with 12 bases remaining between them. The CDR3 runs to 13 residues. The germline CDR1 and CDR2 sequences are ENHRY and SYGVKD. The CDR3: CAISEGQGFGYTF. CDR3 sequence (DNA): TGTGCCATCAGTGAAGGGCAGGGGTTTGGCTACACCTTC.

The chain is built from TRBV7-9 and TRBJ2-1, with D tentatively TRBD1 (6 bases). Trimming left V 5 bases short and J 2 bases short, with 16 bases between. The CDR3 runs to 16 residues. The V gene's germline CDR1 is SEHNR and CDR2 FQNEAQ (reference sequence). This CDR3 reads CASSQISGTTYNEQFF. For the CDR3, the DNA is TGTGCCAGCAGCCAAATCTCCGGGACAACCTACAATGAGCAGTTCTTC.

This clonotype showed up just a few times. V gene TRBV7-2 combines with J gene TRBJ2-7; maybe TRBD2 (6 bases). V was clipped by 8 bases and J by 6 bases, with 17 bases between them. Germline V lookup: CDR1 SGHTA, CDR2 FQGNSA. This CDR3 is 13 amino acids long. Written as DNA, the CDR3 is TGTGCCAGCTCCTTACGGGGGTCGCGCGAGCAGTACTTC. This translates into CASSLRGSREQYF. The variable domain in full, completed from reference TRBV7-2 and TRBJ2-7, reads GAGVSQSPSNKVTEKGKDVELRCDPISGHTALYWYRQSLGQGLEFLIYFQGNSAPDKSGLPSDRFSAERTGGSVSTLTIQRTQQEDSAVYLCASSLRGSREQYFGPGTRLTVT.

This clonotype came up a few times. The genes are TRBV5-1 and TRBJ2-1; 8 nucleotides agree with TRBD2. Germline V CDR1 and CDR2: SGHRS, YFSETQ. Germline trimming cut 0 bases from V and 0 bases from J; bases unmatched to any gene: 8. The CDR3 spans 18 residues. The CDR3 bases are TGCGCCAGCAGCTTGGGTTTGCGCAGCGGGAGCTCCTACAATGAGCAGTTCTTC. Translating it yields CASSLGLRSGSSYNEQFF.

This clonotype was observed a few times. The V call is TRBV7-2, the J call TRBJ2-3; no firm D call. V lost 5 bases, J lost 4 bases, and 10 bases lay in between. Germline-derived CDR1 and CDR2 are SGHTA and FQGNSA. The CDR3 has 13 amino acids. The CDR3 loop is CASSVDPADTQYF. CDR3 coding DNA: TGTGCCAGCAGCGTAGACCCGGCAGATACGCAGTATTTT.

This clonotype was counted at least ten times. The chain employs TRBV12-3 or TRBV12-4 and TRBJ2-3; perhaps TRBD1 as D (5 bases). The CDR3 is 15 residues long. V lost 10 bases to trimming and J lost 4 bases, with 21 bases between them. The CDR3 region has the DNA TGTGCCACCCGACAGAGTGGTAAAGGCTCAGATACGCAGTATTTT. Encoded protein: CATRQSGKGSDTQYF.

Remarks on this clonotype: This may be a read error: a much more frequent sequence differs by one nucleotide. V gene TRBV20-1 combines with J gene TRBJ2-2; D call uncertain. This CDR3 has 13 amino acids. V shed 1 base and J shed 3 bases, with 6 bases lying between them. Germline assignment: CDR1 DFQATT and CDR2 SNEGSKA (reference sequence). The CDR3 loop is CSARVADTGELFF. DNA for the CDR3: TGCAGTGCTAGAGTGGCAGACACCGGGGAGCTGTTTTTT.

This clonotype was picked up a small number of times. The J gene is TRBJ1-1, the V gene TRBV4-1; TRBD1 agrees at 8 bases. CDR3 length equals 15 residues. The J segment lost 4 bases and the V segment lost 1 base, leaving 5 bases of the junction unmatched. Per the germline V gene, CDR1 is MGHRA and CDR2 is YSYEKL. The CDR3 reads CASSQGTGGSTEAFF. The CDR3 bases are TGCGCCAGCAGCCAAGGAACAGGGGGAAGCACTGAAGCTTTCTTT.